The next 3 T cell receptor beta chains were all read from a single sample in a study of T-cell memory formation after mild COVID-19. TCRdb redid the calling of the 5' RACE reads with MiXCR, one entry per CDR3 protein. Of under 550,000 distinct CDR3 sequences in the sample, more than 15% are singletons; the top ten hold around a fifth. Sequencing input: PBMCs or a T cell subset sorted from them (not recorded which). These receptors came from a man between 18 and 29 years old who had mild COVID-19 (a few samples of this study predate the infection). Cell type and time point are not known.

In this sample, this clonotype turned up a few times. The genes are TRBV6-2 or TRBV6-3 and TRBJ2-3; D unresolved. V was cut by 6 bases and J by 11 bases, with 15 bases left in between. CDR3 length: 12 residues. Per the germline V gene, CDR1 is MNHEY and CDR2 is SVGEGT. CDR3 coding DNA: TGTGCCAGCAGCCGTCTAATGGGTATGCAGTATTTT. Its translation: CASSRLMGMQYF.

The V call is TRBV11-2, the J call TRBJ1-6; no clear D. V dropped 7 bases and J dropped 10 bases, with 14 bases sitting between them. Germline V gene sequence: CDR1 SGHAT, CDR2 FQNNGV. There are 13 residues in the CDR3. The CDR3 bases are TGTGCCAGCACCCTCCTCGCGGGCTCACCCCTCCACTTT. It encodes CASTLLAGSPLHF.

This clonotype was picked up a small number of times. The chain recombines TRBV7-2 with TRBJ1-5, with TRBD1 matching over 10 bases. There are 14 residues in the CDR3. V was clipped by 5 bases and J by 6 bases; unmatched bases: 4. CDR1 and CDR2 from the germline V gene are SGHTA and FQGNSA. The CDR3 protein is CASSRGQGGQPQHF. Written as DNA, the CDR3 is TGTGCCAGCAGCCGAGGACAGGGGGGTCAGCCCCAGCATTTT. The complete variable domain, with remaining parts taken from reference TRBV7-2 and TRBJ1-5, reads GAGVSQSPSNKVTEKGKDVELRCDPISGHTALYWYRQSLGQGLEFLIYFQGNSAPDKSGLPSDRFSAERTGGSVSTLTIQRTQQEDSAVYLCASSRGQGGQPQHFGDGTRLSIL.